The clone carrying this T cell receptor beta chain showed up many times. This entry is derived from a study of human T cells and chemical hapten exposure. Overall study: 2% DPC was applied to 2 cm by 2 cm of upper inner arm skin for sensitization. Small pooled library volume differences chiefly drove per-sample TCR yield variation.

The time point here: pre-sensitization, week 0. Noted treatment: therapeutic diphenylcyclopropenone sensitization with weekly scalp DPC. The study extracted total RNA from unfractionated whole blood. Original handling: Ranging from about 20,000 to 700,000, TCR counts per sample had a median value of about 96,000. TCRdb re-called the RACE reads with MiXCR, one entry per CDR3 protein. The V and J calls were determined by TCRdb, not by the authors. The sample includes 95,000 to 150,000 distinct CDR3 sequences, around an eighth of them seen just once. The CDR3 loop spans 13 amino acids. V was cut by 4 bases and J by 5 bases, with 9 bases left in between. Germline V gives CDR1 GTSNPN, CDR2 SVGIG (reference sequence).

The sequence came from a woman aged 18-29 years with alopecia areata. Some clones in this sample may be carry-over from other donors' samples. Sequencing used whole blood, obtained in connection with sensitization to the hapten diphenylcyclopropenone (DPC). The chain links TRBV30 to TRBJ1-6; D remains unclear. The CDR3 reads CAWKLRDNSPLHF. As DNA, the CDR3 is TGTGCCTGGAAGCTTCGGGATAATTCACCCCTCCACTTT.